This T cell receptor beta chain derives from a study of T cell responses to AZD1222 COVID-19 vaccine. The CDR3 runs 14 residues. Trimming cost V 1 base and J 0 bases, with 7 bases left between them. Germline CDR1 reads SEHNR; CDR2 reads FQNEAQ (reference sequence). Assay used: immunoSEQ multiplex PCR; TCRdb lists only in-frame clones, some missing. The data contain 95,000 to 150,000 clones, roughly nine tenths of them singletons. With respect to this clone: Antigen: not known.

Study-level results: Unmutated regions of variants are reportedly targeted by nearly half of spike-specific TCRs.

The receptor comes from an adult in good health. The specimen was peripheral blood, collected on day 0 of AZD1222 vaccination. The genes are TRBV7-9 and TRBJ2-7, with D perhaps matching TRBD1 or TRBD2 (5 bases each). The CDR3, as DNA: TGTGCCAGCAGCTTAGGGGGGATCTCCTACGAGCAGTACTTC. Translated, it gives CASSLGGISYEQYF.